The clone carrying this T cell receptor beta chain was counted only a few times. Its matching antigen is unknown. Trimming took off 0 bases at V and 0 bases at J, with 16 bases between the two ends. Germline CDR1 and CDR2: SGDLS and YYNGEE. The CDR3 has 18 amino acids. The sample comes from a study of T and B cells in COVID-19 patients. Overall study: Of around 21 active-infection patients, 15 to 18 carried comorbidities linked to unfavorable COVID-19 outcome. Study conclusions and caveats: Symptomatic-phase blood samples from mildly ill patients and early samples from severe cases were scarce. Patients with COVID-19 reportedly showed strongly skewed T cell receptor beta variable and joining gene usage.

Each TRB amplification used roughly 240-550 ng of genomic DNA from blood. TRB rearrangements were amplified by multiplex PCR with BIOMED2 TRB-A/B primers. MiXCR, run by TCRdb on the multiplex PCR reads, gives a single entry per CDR3 protein. The sample consists of over 950 distinct CDR3 sequences, 21% of them appearing once. The sequence came from a human donor with active COVID-19. Sequenced material: blood. The chain combines TRBV9 with TRBJ2-1; D remains unclear. The CDR3, as DNA: TGTGCCAGCAGCGTAGACCCCAGAAGGGATCGCTCCTACAATGAGCAGTTCTTC. Its translation is CASSVDPRRDRSYNEQFF.